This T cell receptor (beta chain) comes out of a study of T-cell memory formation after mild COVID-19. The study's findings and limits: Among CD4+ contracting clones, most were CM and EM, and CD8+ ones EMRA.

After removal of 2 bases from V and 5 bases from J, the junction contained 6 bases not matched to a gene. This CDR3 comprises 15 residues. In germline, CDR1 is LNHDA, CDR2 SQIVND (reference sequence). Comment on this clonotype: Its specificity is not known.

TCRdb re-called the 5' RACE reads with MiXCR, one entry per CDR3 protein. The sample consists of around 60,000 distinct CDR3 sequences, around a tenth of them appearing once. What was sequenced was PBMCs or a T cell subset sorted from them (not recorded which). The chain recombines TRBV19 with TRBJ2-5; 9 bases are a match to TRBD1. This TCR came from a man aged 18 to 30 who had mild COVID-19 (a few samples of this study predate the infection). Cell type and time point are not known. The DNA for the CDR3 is TGTGCCAGTAGTATAAACAGGGGGCTTTGGGAGACCCAGTACTTC. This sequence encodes CASSINRGLWETQYF.